Sequencing of this T cell receptor beta chain was carried out in a study of identical twins. Study conclusions and caveats: Partly confounded zero-insertion analyses could result from invariant MAIT and iNKT cells.

CDR1 and CDR2 from the germline V gene are SGHKS and YYEKEE (reference sequence). This CDR3 has 16 residues. Trimming pared 3 bases from V and 7 bases from J, leaving 22 bases between. On this clonotype: Antigen unknown.

A universal primer binding site was introduced by template switching. The final cDNA contained unique molecular identifiers. TCRdb passed the 5' RACE reads through MiXCR, listing each CDR3 protein once. Seen here are roughly 230,000 distinct CDR3 sequences, roughly 8% observed once, and the top ten hold less than 4%. These data were also filed under a second study, of yellow fever vaccine responses in identical twins.

The chain uses TRBV5-5 and TRBJ2-5; weak D call: TRBD1 (6 bases). The source material was CD8+ T cells sorted from blood. The sequence was collected from a young woman in good health. This CDR3 reads CASSSGDGEGGRTQYF. Written as DNA, the CDR3 is TGTGCCAGCAGCTCAGGGGACGGTGAAGGTGGAAGGACCCAGTACTTC.